The next 18 T cell receptor beta chains were all read from a single sample in a study of T cells after yellow fever vaccination. A single record per CDR3 protein comes from TCRdb applying MiXCR to the 5' RACE reads. This sample has roughly 340,000 distinct CDR3 sequences, with 8.5% to 9% found just once. This specimen was PBMCs, taken on the day of the first yellow fever vaccination. These TCRs come from a man younger than 35 who received the YFV17D yellow fever vaccine.

This clonotype was seen more than once but under ten times. The chain is built from TRBV20-1 and TRBJ1-2; 8 nucleotides agree with TRBD1. The V and J ends lost 3 bases and 5 bases, in that order; junction bases with no gene match: 8. The CDR3 covers 14 residues. From germline, CDR1 is DFQATT and CDR2 SNEGSKA (reference sequence). As DNA, the CDR3 is TGCAGTGCTAGTTACAGGGGGTTCATGTATGGCTACACCTTC. This codes for CSASYRGFMYGYTF.

This clonotype was detected a few times. This CDR3 reads CASSFRGAKNTEAFF. In DNA, the CDR3 is TGTGCCAGCAGCTTCCGAGGGGCGAAGAACACTGAAGCTTTCTTT. The chain has TRBV5-6 and TRBJ1-1; D possibly corresponds to TRBD1 (5 bases). Germline values: CDR1 SGHDT, CDR2 YYEEEE. V dropped 2 bases and J dropped 1 base, with 12 bases sitting between them. The length of the CDR3 is 15 residues.

The chain employs TRBV6-2 or TRBV6-3 and TRBJ2-7; D remains ambiguous. Trimming stripped 7 bases from V and 3 bases from J, with 10 bases between. The CDR3 is made up of 12 amino acids. The germline V gene encodes CDR1 MNHEY and CDR2 SVGEGT. CDR3 protein: CASTRWGYEQYF. DNA for the CDR3: TGTGCCAGCACCCGTTGGGGCTACGAGCAGTACTTC.

This clonotype has just a few counts. The V and J genes are TRBV9 and TRBJ2-2, with D tentatively TRBD2 (6 bases). The ends were cut back, 4 bases at V and 7 bases at J, with 17 bases in the middle. Germline lookup yields CDR1 SGDLS and CDR2 YYNGEE. This CDR3 region has 15 residues. The CDR3 DNA follows: TGTGCCAGCAGCCCCGCCGGGAGTCGCATCGGGGAGCTGTTTTTT. It yields the protein CASSPAGSRIGELFF.

This clonotype occurred many times. The chain links TRBV12-3 or TRBV12-4 to TRBJ1-2, with D possibly TRBD1 on 6 matching bases. There are 14 residues in the CDR3. With 6 bases removed from V and 2 bases from J, the gap between germline ends came to 13 bases. The CDR3 DNA sequence: TGTGCCAGCAGCTCCGACAGGATGAACTATGGCTACACCTTC. The encoded protein is CASSSDRMNYGYTF.

This clonotype has at least ten counts. The rearrangement uses TRBV29-1 and TRBJ1-6; tentatively, D is TRBD1 (5 bases). Germline CDR1 and CDR2: SQVTM and ANQGSEA. This CDR3 has 15 residues. V dropped 1 base and J dropped 6 bases, with 13 bases sitting between them. In nucleotides, the CDR3 is TGCAGCGTTGAAGTGAGAGGGGTGAGTAATTCACCCCTCCACTTT. Its protein product is CSVEVRGVSNSPLHF.

The chain combines TRBV6-1 with TRBJ1-1; TRBD1 might be the D (6 bases). Germline CDR1 MNHNS, CDR2 SASEGT. The CDR3 has 15 amino acids. Between the trimmed V and J ends, which lost 4 bases and 0 bases, there was a span of 12 bases. CDR3 sequence reads: CASSALQGMNTEAFF. The CDR3 coding sequence is TGTGCCAGCAGTGCCCTACAGGGAATGAACACTGAAGCTTTCTTT.

J is TRBJ2-6 and V is TRBV19; D is uncertain. Trimming shortened V by 5 bases and J by 0 bases, and 8 bases separated the two germline ends. CDR1 is LNHDA and CDR2 is SQIVND in the germline V gene (reference sequence). The CDR3 runs to 15 residues. DNA for the CDR3: TGTGCCAGTAGTTTTACTACCTCTGGGGCCAACGTCCTGACTTTC. This encodes CASSFTTSGANVLTF.

V gene TRBV5-5 combines with J gene TRBJ2-7; TRBD1 matches 10 bases. From germline, CDR1 is SGHKS and CDR2 YYEKEE (reference sequence). Germline trimming cut 3 bases from V and 0 bases from J; bases unmatched to any gene: 3. The CDR3 consists of 15 residues. CDR3 bases: TGTGCCAGCAGCTCGGGACAGGGGTCCTCCTACGAGCAGTACGTC. It codes for CASSSGQGSSYEQYV.

At least ten counts were recorded for this clonotype. This chain links TRBV2 with TRBJ2-3; possibly TRBD2 for D (5 bases). This CDR3 has 14 amino acids. The germline gives CDR1 SNHLY, CDR2 FYNNEI. V lost 3 bases and J lost 0, with 7 bases in between. The CDR3 DNA reads as TGTGCCAGCAGTGAGGGCGGGAGCACAGATACGCAGTATTTT. The encoded protein is CASSEGGSTDTQYF.

This clonotype turned up a few times. The CDR3 spells CASGKFEDTQYF. In DNA form, the CDR3 reads TGTGCCAGCGGAAAATTTGAAGATACGCAGTATTTT. V usage is TRBV7-9 and J usage is TRBJ2-3; no definite D call. Germline V lookup: CDR1 SEHNR, CDR2 FQNEAQ (reference sequence). The CDR3 totals 12 residues. Between the trimmed V and J ends, which lost 8 bases and 5 bases, there was a span of 11 bases.

The CDR3 here is CATSRAPRGGADTQYF. The CDR3 DNA sequence: TGTGCCACCAGCAGAGCCCCGCGGGGGGGTGCAGATACGCAGTATTTT. The chain joins TRBV15 to TRBJ2-3, with TRBD2 identical over 9 bases. The CDR3 consists of 16 residues. From germline, CDR1 is LNHNV and CDR2 YYDKDF (reference sequence). With V trimmed by 1 base and J by 4 bases, 6 bases remained unmatched.

This clonotype was picked up a small number of times. The chain is built from TRBV5-8 and TRBJ1-2; D remains unclear. The germline V gene has CDR1 SGHTS and CDR2 YDEGEE. The CDR3 is made up of 15 amino acids. The ends were cut back, 4 bases at V and 6 bases at J, with 19 bases in the middle. The CDR3 region is CASSTRVGPANGYTF. The CDR3 DNA is TGTGCCAGCAGCACGCGAGTGGGTCCTGCGAATGGCTACACCTTC.

The V and J genes are TRBV20-1 and TRBJ2-1; 7 bases fit TRBD1. CDR1 DFQATT and CDR2 SNEGSKA come from the germline V gene (reference sequence). V lost 5 bases, J lost 12 bases, and 10 bases stayed unmatched. The CDR3 sequence is 12 residues long. The CDR3 DNA sequence: TGCAGTGCTCCGTTGGACGGGACAGCGCAGTTCTTC. This translates into CSAPLDGTAQFF.

There are a few counts of this clonotype. CDR3 amino acids: CASSYSGSGGHEQYF. The CDR3, as DNA: TGTGCCAGCAGTTACTCTGGTTCTGGGGGCCACGAGCAGTACTTC. V gene TRBV6-2 or TRBV6-3 combines with J gene TRBJ2-7; maybe TRBD1 (6 bases). Trimming took off 0 bases at V and 5 bases at J, with 14 bases between the two ends. Germline values: CDR1 MNHEY, CDR2 SVGEGT. The CDR3 has 15 residues.

The chain's CDR3 is CASSTGQGTRGTDTQYF. The CDR3 DNA reads TGCGCCAGCAGCACAGGACAGGGGACGCGAGGCACAGATACGCAGTATTTT. The chain is built from TRBV5-1 and TRBJ2-3; 9 bases align to TRBD1. J was trimmed by 1 base and V by 4 bases; bases with no gene match: 10. The CDR3 is made up of 17 amino acids. From germline, CDR1 is SGHRS and CDR2 YFSETQ.

The rearrangement links TRBV7-3 to TRBJ2-3, with 10 bases aligning to TRBD2. Germline loops: CDR1 SGHTA, CDR2 FQGTGA. V gave up 2 bases and J gave up 6 bases; unmatched junction bases: 8. The CDR3 extends over 16 amino acids. CDR3 sequence reads: CASSLGLAGESDTQYF. The DNA for the CDR3 is TGTGCCAGCAGCTTAGGTCTAGCGGGGGAATCCGATACGCAGTATTTT.

The chain uses TRBV13 and TRBJ2-1; the D gene is possibly TRBD2 (6 bases). V lost 7 bases and J 5 bases, leaving 24 bases between the germline ends. Germline assignment: CDR1 PRHDT and CDR2 FYEKMQ (reference sequence). CDR3 length: 17 amino acids. CDR3 nucleotides: TGTGCCAGCAACTCGGCCTCACCTATGGCGGGGAACAATGAGCAGTTCTTC. This translates into CASNSASPMAGNNEQFF.